Below, 21 T cell receptor beta chains from the same sample are listed, as sequenced in a study of T cell responses to AZD1222 COVID-19 vaccine. Measured with immunoSEQ multiplex PCR; TCRdb has only the in-frame clones, and not every one. The table shows under 150,000 clones, with 80% to 95% occurring only once. Here the sequenced sample was peripheral blood, taken on day 0 of AZD1222 vaccination. Every receptor here comes from an adult in good health.

This chain links TRBV18 with TRBJ2-1, with D perhaps being TRBD1 or TRBD2 (5 bases each). V lost 2 bases to trimming and J lost 6 bases, with 14 bases between them. CDR1 is KGHSH and CDR2 is LQKENI in the germline V gene. The CDR3 consists of 15 residues. The CDR3 here is CASSPGTPVANEQFF. CDR3 DNA: TGTGCCAGCTCACCAGGGACCCCCGTCGCCAATGAGCAGTTCTTC.

This clone was observed once. This chain links TRBV11-3 with TRBJ2-1; 9 bases are a match to TRBD2. CDR1 SGHNT and CDR2 YENEEA come from the germline V gene. The length of the CDR3 is 14 residues. Losses at the gene ends were 3 bases for V and 5 bases for J; bases not matched to a gene: 2. CDR3 in amino acids: CASSFLAGHNEQFF. In DNA, the CDR3 is TGTGCCAGCAGCTTTCTAGCGGGGCACAATGAGCAGTTCTTC.

The rearrangement uses TRBV28 and TRBJ1-3, with D unclear. CDR1 is MDHEN, CDR2 SYDVKM, per germline. The ends were cut back, 2 bases at V and 0 bases at J, with 8 bases in the middle. The CDR3 runs to 15 residues. The CDR3 nucleotides are TGTGCCAGCAGTTTAACACTCGGCTCTGGAAACACCATATATTTT. Its protein product is CASSLTLGSGNTIYF.

The chain combines TRBV29-1 with TRBJ2-1; 11 bases agree with TRBD1. Losses at the gene ends were 0 bases for V and 8 bases for J; bases not matched to a gene: 9. This CDR3 is 16 amino acids long. Germline values: CDR1 SQVTM, CDR2 ANQGSEA. The CDR3 DNA follows: TGCAGCGTTGAAGATTGGGACAGGGGGGGACCCGATGAGCAGTTCTTC. Encoded protein: CSVEDWDRGGPDEQFF.

The chain is built from TRBV14 and TRBJ2-1; D gene uncertain. The V end was cut by 4 bases, the J end by 4 bases, with 5 bases between. Germline loops: CDR1 SGHDN, CDR2 FVKESK. CDR3 size: 12 residues. The CDR3 nucleotides are TGTGCCAGCAGCCTGTCGTACAATGAGCAGTTCTTC. Amino acid sequence: CASSLSYNEQFF.

The chain links TRBV3-1 (or the pseudogene TRBV3-2) to TRBJ1-1; a possible D gene is TRBD1 (5 bases). V lost 2 bases to trimming and J lost 8 bases, with 15 bases between them. Germline V gene lookup returns CDR1 LGHDT and CDR2 YNNKEL (reference sequence). There are 14 residues in the CDR3. As DNA, the CDR3 is TGTGCCAGCAGCCAATACCCCCAAGGGACCGAAGCTTTCTTT. It encodes CASSQYPQGTEAFF.

This chain connects TRBV7-8 to TRBJ1-2, with no clear D. The CDR3 runs 16 residues. Germline CDR1 reads SGHVS; CDR2 reads FQNEAQ. V gave up 0 bases and J gave up 3 bases, with 14 bases separating them. CDR3 sequence: CASSLALSAADYGYTF. The CDR3 bases are TGTGCCAGCAGCTTAGCGCTCTCGGCCGCCGACTATGGCTACACCTTC.

The chain uses TRBV5-1 and TRBJ2-1; 10 nucleotides agree with TRBD2. The CDR3 is made up of 14 amino acids. Trimming took 6 bases from V and 7 from J; bases not matched to a gene: 7. Germline V gene lookup returns CDR1 SGHRS and CDR2 YFSETQ. CDR3 in DNA: TGCGCCAGCAATCGGGGAGCGGGAGGGAATGAGCAGTTCTTC. It is translated as CASNRGAGGNEQFF.

The chain is built from TRBV6-1 and TRBJ1-1; D may be TRBD1 (5 bases). The CDR3 sequence is 14 residues long. Germline lookup yields CDR1 MNHNS and CDR2 SASEGT. V lost 3 bases and J 0 bases, leaving 8 bases between the germline ends. The CDR3: CASSDDRLNTEAFF. As DNA, the CDR3 is TGTGCCAGCAGTGACGACAGACTGAACACTGAAGCTTTCTTT.

The genes are TRBV28 and TRBJ1-5, with D unresolved. This CDR3 has 15 amino acids. CDR1 and CDR2 (germline): MDHEN, SYDVKM. The germline V and J ends were trimmed by 5 bases and 3 bases, with 14 bases remaining between them. In DNA, the CDR3 is TGTGCCAGCAGTCCACCAGACGGTTCCAATCAGCCCCAGCATTTT. The encoded protein is CASSPPDGSNQPQHF.

The gene calls are TRBV21-1 and TRBJ2-2. TRBV21-1 is a known pseudogene. This CDR3 is built from 15 residues. The DNA of the CDR3 is TGTGCCAGCAGCAATTGTAAGGGGAACACCGGGGAGCTGTTTTTT. Its protein product is CASSNCKGNTGELFF.

The CDR3 DNA reads TGTGCCAGCAGCTTAGTCCCAGAAGCTTACGAGCAGTACTTC. Its protein is CASSLVPEAYEQYF. The J gene is TRBJ2-7, the V gene TRBV7-2, with D unclear. V was trimmed by 1 base and J by 4 bases, leaving 11 bases between them. CDR1 is SGHTA, CDR2 FQGNSA, per germline. This CDR3 spans 14 amino acids. The full variable domain, its missing parts supplied by reference TRBV7-2 and TRBJ2-7, is GAGVSQSPSNKVTEKGKDVELRCDPISGHTALYWYRQSLGQGLEFLIYFQGNSAPDKSGLPSDRFSAERTGGSVSTLTIQRTQQEDSAVYLCASSLVPEAYEQYFGPGTRLTVT.

This clone was counted a single time. This sequence joins TRBV11-3 and TRBJ2-3; 7 bases agree with TRBD1. The junction had 5 bases not matched to a gene; V was cut back by 0 bases and J by 5 bases. CDR1 is SGHNT and CDR2 is YENEEA in the germline V gene. The CDR3 has 15 residues. The CDR3 region is CASSLDGTEGDTQYF. DNA for the CDR3: TGTGCCAGCAGCTTAGATGGGACAGAAGGAGATACGCAGTATTTT.

This chain joins TRBV10-1 and TRBJ1-2; D possibly corresponds to TRBD1 (6 bases). The CDR3 loop spans 14 amino acids. Germline V lookup: CDR1 WNHNN, CDR2 SYGVQD (reference sequence). The germline V and J ends were trimmed by 5 bases and 8 bases, with 18 bases remaining between them. The CDR3 reads CASSPGHQVVGYTF. The CDR3 DNA reads TGCGCCAGCAGTCCGGGACACCAAGTTGTCGGCTACACCTTC.

This clone has a single count. This chain joins TRBV3-1 (or the pseudogene TRBV3-2) and TRBJ1-1; D gene uncertain. Germline lookup yields CDR1 LGHDT and CDR2 YNNKEL (reference sequence). This CDR3 comprises 11 residues. V gave up 1 base and J gave up 8 bases, with 5 bases separating them. The CDR3 DNA reads as TGTGCCAGCAGCCAAGCGGAGGAAGCTTTCTTT. Translation: CASSQAEEAFF.

The J gene is TRBJ2-7, the V gene TRBV5-8; D possibly corresponds to TRBD1 (5 bases). The germline V gene encodes CDR1 SGHTS and CDR2 YDEGEE. V lost 3 bases and J lost 7, with 11 bases in between. This CDR3 has 12 residues. As DNA, the CDR3 is TGTGCCAGCAGCTCCAGGGTCGGGGAGCAGTACTTC. Amino acids: CASSSRVGEQYF. The variable domain in full, with the rest retrieved from reference TRBV5-8 and TRBJ2-7, is EAGVTQSPTHLIKTRGQQATLRCSPISGHTSVYWYQQALGLGLQFLLWYDEGEERNRGNFPPRFSGRQFPNYSSELNVNALELEDSALYLCASSSRVGEQYFGPGTRLTVT.

The chain combines TRBV19 with TRBJ1-2; 8 bases agree with TRBD1. The CDR3 has 13 residues. CDR1 and CDR2 (germline): LNHDA, SQIVND (reference sequence). V lost 6 bases to trimming and J lost 3 bases; unmatched junction nucleotides: 3. The CDR3 loop is CASREDRDYGYTF. The DNA for the CDR3 is TGTGCCAGTAGAGAGGACAGGGACTATGGCTACACCTTC.

The table lists this clone with a count of one. This chain uses TRBV7-2 with TRBJ2-7; 9 bases are shared with TRBD1. Germline CDR1 is SGHTA and CDR2 is FQGNSA. V lost 4 bases and J lost 3; bases outside the gene matches: 4. The CDR3 sequence is 14 residues long. CDR3 in DNA: TGTGCCAGCAGCTGGGACAGGGCGGGCTACGAGCAGTACTTC. It codes for CASSWDRAGYEQYF.

In this sample, this clone turned up once. The chain has TRBV6-5 and TRBJ2-3, with D unresolved. Trimming cost V 2 bases and J 6 bases, with 9 bases left between them. The CDR3 sequence is 13 residues long. Germline assignment: CDR1 MNHEY and CDR2 SVGAGI. The CDR3 nucleotides are TGTGCCAGCAGTTACCCAACCCTGGATACGCAGTATTTT. Translating it yields CASSYPTLDTQYF.

The V call is TRBV5-8, the J call TRBJ2-1; 10 bases line up with TRBD2. V was pared by 4 bases and J by 9 bases, with 13 bases of the junction left unmatched. This CDR3 has 16 amino acids. CDR1 SGHTS and CDR2 YDEGEE come from the germline V gene. For the CDR3, the DNA is TGTGCCAGCAGCCCCCGCCGAGCGGGAGGGTTGTCTGAGCAGTTCTTC. Protein product: CASSPRRAGGLSEQFF.

The chain uses TRBV28 and TRBJ2-1; 7 nucleotides agree with TRBD1. Trimming at V came to 5 bases and at J to 6 bases, leaving 7 bases not matched to a gene. Germline V CDR1 and CDR2: MDHEN, SYDVKM. The CDR3 contains 14 residues. The CDR3 coding sequence is TGTGCCAGCAGTCCTATGACAGGGATCAATGAGCAGTTCTTC. Translating gives CASSPMTGINEQFF.